These 13 T cell receptor beta chains share one sample of origin, sequenced in a study of T cells after posttransplantation cyclophosphamide. Libraries were prepared by immunoSEQ multiplex PCR; TCRdb keeps only in-frame clonotypes and omits some of them. The table lists around 18,000 clones, 83% of them singletons, with approximately 9% in the top ten. The sequencing sample was made of memory CD4+ T cells sorted from blood. All receptors derive from a man under 40 in good health and a related stem cell transplant donor.

The genes are TRBV28 and TRBJ2-5; 7 nucleotides align to TRBD1. The J call may be incorrect, as the DNA end agrees better with TRBJ2-7. The CDR3 sequence is 14 residues long. Germline CDR1 reads MDHEN; CDR2 reads SYDVKM. The CDR3: CASSPRQGYREQYF. For the CDR3, the DNA is TGTGCCAGCAGTCCCCGACAGGGTTATCGCGAGCAGTACTTC.

This clone showed up just a few times. This chain joins TRBV6-1 and TRBJ1-6, with 9 bases identical to TRBD1. This CDR3 has 15 amino acids. Per the germline V gene, CDR1 is MNHNS and CDR2 is SASEGT. Trimming took 5 bases from V and 7 from J; bases not matched to a gene: 6. The CDR3 protein is CASSPTGGGNSPLHF. The CDR3 DNA reads TGTGCCAGCAGTCCAACAGGGGGCGGGAATTCACCCCTCCACTTT.

The chain links TRBV2 to TRBJ2-5; 9 bases map to TRBD2. The CDR3 is 15 residues long. V trimming: 4 bases; J trimming: 4 bases; junction bases outside the gene matches: 7. In germline, CDR1 is SNHLY, CDR2 FYNNEI. The CDR3 bases are TGTGCCAGCAGTGGAGGGCTAGCGGGGATAGAGACCCAGTACTTC. This sequence encodes CASSGGLAGIETQYF.

The rearrangement joins TRBV5-1 to TRBJ1-5; D perhaps matches TRBD1 (5 bases). V was pared by 0 bases and J by 0 bases, with 7 bases between. Germline V gene data show CDR1 as SGHRS and CDR2 as YFSETQ. The CDR3 loop spans 15 amino acids. Written as DNA, the CDR3 is TGCGCCAGCAGCTTGGGACAGAATAGCAATCAGCCCCAGCATTTT. Its translation is CASSLGQNSNQPQHF.

The chain carries TRBV19 and TRBJ2-3, with D perhaps TRBD2 (5 bases). Germline assignment: CDR1 LNHDA and CDR2 SQIVND (reference sequence). The CDR3 runs to 13 residues. V was cut by 7 bases and J by 2 bases, with 10 bases left in between. The CDR3 DNA reads TGTGCCAGTACCCAGCGGTACACAGATACGCAGTATTTT. Protein: CASTQRYTDTQYF.

This sequence joins TRBV6-5 and TRBJ1-2; D is unclear. CDR1 is MNHEY and CDR2 is SVGAGI in the germline V gene. This CDR3 spans 12 amino acids. Trimming left V 6 bases short and J 8 bases short, with 13 bases between. The CDR3 DNA follows: TGTGCCAGCAGGGGCGGGCCCCGGGGCTACACCTTC. Residues: CASRGGPRGYTF.

The chain uses TRBV7-9 and TRBJ2-1; 9 bases fit TRBD1. The V and J ends lost 5 bases and 11 bases, in that order; junction bases with no gene match: 16. The CDR3 is made up of 16 amino acids. CDR1 is SEHNR, CDR2 FQNEAQ, per germline (reference sequence). CDR3 bases: TGTGCCAGCAGCCTTGAGAGGACAGGGGAAAATTGGCAGCAGTTCTTC. As protein: CASSLERTGENWQQFF.

The chain uses TRBV4-2 and TRBJ1-2; 8 bases fit TRBD1. The germline V gene has CDR1 LGHNA and CDR2 YNFKEQ. V trimming: 0 bases; J trimming: 1 base; junction bases outside the gene matches: 4. The CDR3 extends over 16 amino acids. CDR3 protein: CASSQEVGQVNYGYTF. The CDR3 DNA reads as TGTGCCAGCAGCCAAGAGGTGGGACAGGTTAACTATGGCTACACCTTC.

The V gene is TRBV28, the J gene TRBJ1-2; unclear D gene. Between the trimmed V and J ends, which lost 3 bases and 1 base, there was a span of 6 bases. The germline V gene has CDR1 MDHEN and CDR2 SYDVKM. The CDR3 has 13 amino acids. The CDR3 loop reads CASSFAGNYGYTF. The DNA of the CDR3 is TGTGCCAGCAGTTTCGCGGGTAACTATGGCTACACCTTC.

The gene calls are TRBV5-1 and TRBJ2-2; 8 bases are shared with TRBD1. From germline, CDR1 is SGHRS and CDR2 YFSETQ. The CDR3 is 15 amino acids. V shed 4 bases and J 2 bases; nucleotides not matched to a gene: 4. CDR3 region: CASSRDRTNTGELFF. The CDR3 DNA sequence: TGCGCCAGCAGCCGGGACAGGACTAACACCGGGGAGCTGTTTTTT.

This chain connects TRBV27 to TRBJ2-5; 9 bases line up with TRBD2. The CDR3 contains 16 residues. Germline trimming cut 0 bases from V and 3 bases from J; bases unmatched to any gene: 5. Germline values: CDR1 MNHEY, CDR2 SMNVEV (reference sequence). CDR3 sequence: CASSLSLRGGEETQYF. The CDR3 coding sequence is TGTGCCAGCAGTTTATCATTGCGGGGGGGTGAAGAGACCCAGTACTTC.

This sequence joins TRBV5-6 and TRBJ2-7; no reliable D call. The germline V and J ends were trimmed by 4 bases and 6 bases, with 11 bases remaining between them. The CDR3 contains 12 residues. Per germline, CDR1 SGHDT and CDR2 YYEEEE. The CDR3 nucleotides are TGTGCCAGCAGCACACCTCCGGGCGAGCAGTACTTC. Translated, it gives CASSTPPGEQYF.

This chain uses TRBV29-1 with TRBJ1-2; D is perhaps TRBD1 (6 bases). CDR3 length: 14 amino acids. CDR1 and CDR2 (germline): SQVTM, ANQGSEA. V lost 4 bases and J 4 bases, leaving 16 bases between the germline ends. CDR3 loop: CSVASRTAGYGYTF. The CDR3 coding sequence is TGCAGCGTTGCATCTCGGACAGCTGGCTATGGCTACACCTTC.